One and the same sample provided the 25 T cell receptor beta chains below, sequenced in a study of cytotoxic CD8 clonotypes in ibrutinib-treated CLL (dated by TCRdb to 2020 to 2023). Library construction relied on the immunoSEQ multiplex PCR assay. In its TCRdb copy, this immuneACCESS table keeps in-frame sequences only and misses some clones. Where compared with another copy, unresolved V genes explain less than half of these, and the others have no known cause. Recorded for this sample are 11,000 to 15,000 clones; approximately 52% of them occurred a single time. The top ten hold 30% to 35% of the sample. Sequenced material: PBMCs, taken at a roughly 22-month disease-progression time point, from a patient treated with ibrutinib. The receptors were gathered from a human donor with chronic lymphocytic leukemia.

This clone was seen once. This rearrangement joins TRBV4-2 to TRBJ2-3; TRBD2 aligns across 15 bases. From germline, CDR1 is LGHNA and CDR2 YNFKEQ. The CDR3 has 18 residues. The J segment lost 3 bases and the V segment lost 0 bases, leaving 4 bases of the junction unmatched. The CDR3 region has the DNA TGTGCCAGCAGCCAAGAACCGGGACTAGCGGGGGGTACAGATACGCAGTATTTT. Protein sequence: CASSQEPGLAGGTDTQYF.

This clone has only one observation. V and J are TRBV5-1 and TRBJ2-7; a weak D match, TRBD2 (5 bases). Trimming removed 3 bases from V and 0 bases from J, with 13 bases in between. The CDR3 is made up of 15 amino acids. Per germline, CDR1 SGHRS and CDR2 YFSETQ. The CDR3 loop is CASSSQEVTSYEQYF. The CDR3 coding sequence is TGCGCCAGCAGCTCCCAGGAGGTGACCTCCTACGAGCAGTACTTC.

The genes are TRBV29-1 and TRBJ2-5, with D perhaps matching TRBD2 (6 bases). Trimming cost V 7 bases and J 3 bases, with 6 bases left between them. The CDR3 spans 10 residues. Germline V gives CDR1 SQVTM, CDR2 ANQGSEA. The CDR3 sequence: CSGREETQYF. The CDR3 nucleotides read TGCAGCGGGAGGGAAGAGACCCAGTACTTC.

The CDR3 sequence is CASSPRAPGAGVNTEAFF. In DNA form, the CDR3 reads TGTGCCAGCTCACCACGGGCGCCCGGTGCAGGAGTGAACACTGAAGCTTTCTTT. The chain carries TRBV18 and TRBJ1-1; D unresolved. The CDR3 is made up of 18 amino acids. Germline V gives CDR1 KGHSH, CDR2 LQKENI. Deletions cut 1 base from V and 0 bases from J, with 18 bases between.

V is TRBV4-1 and J is TRBJ2-2, with unresolved D. Deletions cut 3 bases from V and 4 bases from J, with 15 bases between. Germline V CDR1 and CDR2: MGHRA, YSYEKL. The CDR3 runs 16 residues. The CDR3 bases are TGCGCCAGCAGCCAGGCACCCCGGAGTATCACCGGGGAGCTGTTTTTT. Protein sequence: CASSQAPRSITGELFF.

The V gene is TRBV5-1, the J gene TRBJ2-7; D possibly corresponds to TRBD1 (6 bases). The CDR3 consists of 11 residues. CDR1 is SGHRS and CDR2 is YFSETQ in the germline V gene. V lost 4 bases, J lost 7 bases, and 9 bases lay in between. The CDR3 sequence is CASSVGTEQYF. CDR3 nucleotides: TGCGCCAGCAGCGTCGGGACAGAGCAGTACTTC.

This clone was seen more than once but under ten times. The V gene is TRBV13, the J gene TRBJ2-7; unclear D gene. The CDR3 consists of 14 residues. V lost 0 bases, J lost 5 bases, and 11 bases lay in between. CDR1 and CDR2 (germline): PRHDT, FYEKMQ (reference sequence). The CDR3 nucleotides are TGTGCCAGCAGCTTAGGCCTAAGGCTAGACGAGCAGTACTTC. It codes for CASSLGLRLDEQYF. Looking up the rest from reference TRBV13 and TRBJ2-7 gives the full variable domain: AAGVIQSPRHLIKEKRETATLKCYPIPRHDTVYWYQQGPGQDPQFLISFYEKMQSDKGSIPDRFSAQQFSDYHSELNMSSLELGDSALYFCASSLGLRLDEQYFGPGTRLTVT.

The chain carries TRBV27 and TRBJ1-6; D gene ambiguous. The CDR3 is made up of 14 amino acids. CDR1 MNHEY and CDR2 SMNVEV come from the germline V gene (reference sequence). Trimming took off 6 bases at V and 6 bases at J, with 12 bases between the two ends. The CDR3, as DNA: TGTGCCAGCAGATGGGTCAGCCTTAATTCACCCCTCCACTTT. Translating it yields CASRWVSLNSPLHF.

This clone was counted a few times. The chain joins TRBV19 to TRBJ2-1; 8 nucleotides align to TRBD1. Per germline, CDR1 LNHDA and CDR2 SQIVND (reference sequence). The CDR3 length is 15 residues. Trimming cost V 5 bases and J 3 bases; bases outside gene matches: 6. The DNA for the CDR3 is TGTGCCAGTAGTCCCGACAGGGGCAGCTACAATGAGCAGTTCTTC. Encoded protein: CASSPDRGSYNEQFF. Based on the CDR3 plus reference TRBV19 and TRBJ2-1, the full variable domain is DGGITQSPKYLFRKEGQNVTLSCEQNLNHDAMYWYRQDPGQGLRLIYYSQIVNDFQKGDIAEGYSVSREKKESFPLTVTSAQKNPTAFYLCASSPDRGSYNEQFFGPGTRLTVL.

A few counts support this clone. The genes are TRBV27 and TRBJ1-4; the match to TRBD1 covers 11 bases. This CDR3 has 17 residues. J was trimmed by 8 bases and V by 5 bases; bases with no gene match: 13. Germline V gives CDR1 MNHEY, CDR2 SMNVEV (reference sequence). The CDR3 sequence is CASSLGQGGDATEKLFF. The CDR3 DNA follows: TGTGCCAGCAGTCTGGGACAGGGGGGCGATGCGACAGAAAAACTGTTTTTT.

This clone was detected many times. CDR3 sequence reads: CATVTGLDGWNTEAFF. CDR3 in DNA: TGTGCCACCGTTACAGGGTTAGATGGGTGGAACACTGAAGCTTTCTTT. This rearrangement joins TRBV2 to TRBJ1-1; possibly TRBD1 for D (6 bases). The CDR3 has 16 residues. Per germline, CDR1 SNHLY and CDR2 FYNNEI. With 10 bases removed from V and 1 base from J, the gap between germline ends came to 22 bases.

This clone was seen at least ten times. CDR3 nucleotide sequence: TGTGCCAGCAGTTCACTAGACAGCTACGAGCAGTACTTC. Protein product: CASSSLDSYEQYF. The chain carries TRBV27 and TRBJ2-7; either TRBD1 or TRBD2 may fit D (5 bases each). Deletions cut 4 bases from V and 3 bases from J, with 10 bases between. CDR3 length: 13 amino acids. CDR1 is MNHEY, CDR2 SMNVEV, per germline (reference sequence).

This clone was recorded a few times. The V gene is TRBV19, the J gene TRBJ2-1; 7 bases match TRBD2. The CDR3 runs 16 residues. Germline-derived CDR1 and CDR2 are LNHDA and SQIVND (reference sequence). V dropped 8 bases and J dropped 4; count of bases not matched to a gene: 14. CDR3 amino acids: CASGISLAREYNEQFF. Written as DNA, the CDR3 is TGTGCCAGTGGAATTTCACTAGCGCGGGAATACAATGAGCAGTTCTTC.

The chain recombines TRBV2 with TRBJ1-1; maybe TRBD1 (5 bases). Germline values: CDR1 SNHLY, CDR2 FYNNEI. V lost 1 base and J 1 base, leaving 16 bases between the germline ends. The CDR3 sequence is 17 residues long. The CDR3 DNA reads TGTGCCAGCAGTGAAGGAGCAGGGATCGGCAGGAACACTGAAGCTTTCTTT. Translated: CASSEGAGIGRNTEAFF.

This chain joins TRBV29-1 and TRBJ1-2, with a tentative D call TRBD1 (6 bases). The V gene's germline CDR1 is SQVTM and CDR2 ANQGSEA. CDR3 size: 14 residues. V was trimmed by 5 bases and J by 7 bases, leaving 20 bases between them. The CDR3 DNA is TGCAGCGTTATAATTGGGCTGCAAGGGGGTGGCTACACCTTC. It encodes CSVIIGLQGGGYTF.

The chain links TRBV19 to TRBJ1-5, with D perhaps matching TRBD1 (6 bases). V dropped 5 bases and J dropped 7 bases, with 12 bases sitting between them. This CDR3 is built from 13 residues. Germline V gene sequence: CDR1 LNHDA, CDR2 SQIVND (reference sequence). CDR3 in amino acids: CASSWDKSQPQHF. CDR3 coding DNA: TGTGCCAGTAGTTGGGACAAATCGCAGCCCCAGCATTTT.

A few counts support this clone. The chain employs TRBV5-4 and TRBJ1-4; D is ambiguous. The CDR3 has 15 residues. CDR1 SGHNT and CDR2 YYREEE come from the germline V gene (reference sequence). V was shortened by 5 bases and J by 6 bases, with 17 bases between the two germline ends. The CDR3 DNA is TGTGCCAGCAGTGTCACGAGTAGGGCCGATGAAAAACTGTTTTTT. Its protein product is CASSVTSRADEKLFF. The complete variable domain, with remaining parts taken from reference TRBV5-4 and TRBJ1-4, reads ETGVTQSPTHLIKTRGQQVTLRCSSQSGHNTVSWYQQALGQGPQFIFQYYREEENGRGNFPPRFSGLQFPNYSSELNVNALELDDSALYLCASSVTSRADEKLFFGSGTQLSVL.

CDR3 residues: CASSPESNSYEQYF. The DNA of the CDR3 is TGTGCCAGCAGCCCCGAAAGTAACTCCTACGAGCAGTACTTC. V usage is TRBV5-5 and J usage is TRBJ2-7; D is unresolved. The germline gives CDR1 SGHKS, CDR2 YYEKEE (reference sequence). V lost 4 bases, J lost 0 bases, and 11 bases lay in between. The CDR3 has 14 amino acids.

V usage is TRBV7-2 and J usage is TRBJ1-2, with 7 nucleotides matching TRBD1. Looked up from germline, CDR1 is SGHTA and CDR2 is FQGNSA. The V gene end was trimmed by 3 bases and the J gene end by 3 bases; junction bases not matched to a gene: 1. The CDR3 is 13 residues long. CDR3 sequence reads: CASSLDRYYGYTF. CDR3 in DNA: TGTGCCAGCAGCTTGGACAGGTACTATGGCTACACCTTC.

This clone has more than one count but fewer than ten. The chain combines TRBV11-2 with TRBJ1-5; D call uncertain. CDR1 SGHAT and CDR2 FQNNGV come from the germline V gene. Trimming cost V 3 bases and J 0 bases, with 15 bases left between them. This CDR3 is 17 amino acids long. In DNA form, the CDR3 reads TGTGCCAGCAGCTTGGCGAGAAGCAGTAATAGCAATCAGCCCCAGCATTTT. This translates into CASSLARSSNSNQPQHF.

This clone occurred once. This sequence joins TRBV5-4 and TRBJ2-4; the D is unclear. CDR1 is SGHNT and CDR2 is YYREEE in the germline V gene (reference sequence). Trimming pared 2 bases from V and 8 bases from J, leaving 17 bases between. The CDR3 covers 15 residues. In DNA, the CDR3 is TGTGCCAGCAGCTTAGGCCAGGACGGACCCCACATTCAGTACTTC. Its protein product is CASSLGQDGPHIQYF.

The chain recombines TRBV5-4 with TRBJ2-7; 7 bases align to TRBD1. The length of the CDR3 is 13 residues. V lost 0 bases and J lost 5; bases outside the gene matches: 2. Germline-derived CDR1 and CDR2 are SGHNT and YYREEE (reference sequence). CDR3 in DNA: TGTGCCAGCAGCTTGGGAGGGGGCGACGAGCAGTACTTC. Protein: CASSLGGGDEQYF.

By frequency in the sample, this clone is medium-sized (0.01 to 0.1%). The chain links TRBV7-9 to TRBJ1-2, with 9 bases that match TRBD1. With V trimmed by 5 bases and J by 8 bases, 12 bases remained unmatched. CDR1 SEHNR and CDR2 FQNEAQ come from the germline V gene (reference sequence). CDR3 size: 15 residues. In DNA, the CDR3 is TGTGCCAGCAGCCAAGTATTGCGGGACAGGGAAGGCTACACCTTC. It translates to CASSQVLRDREGYTF.

The chain joins TRBV27 to TRBJ2-3; 10 nucleotides match TRBD2. Germline V gene sequence: CDR1 MNHEY, CDR2 SMNVEV (reference sequence). The length of the CDR3 is 16 residues. Germline trimming cut 1 base from V and 2 bases from J; bases unmatched to any gene: 3. The CDR3 region has the DNA TGTGCCAGCAGTTTATTACTAGCGGGGATCACAGATACGCAGTATTTT. Encoded protein: CASSLLLAGITDTQYF.

The V and J genes are TRBV27 and TRBJ1-1; tentative D call: TRBD1 (5 bases). The germline V and J ends were trimmed by 3 bases and 6 bases, with 14 bases remaining between them. This CDR3 has 14 amino acids. CDR1 MNHEY and CDR2 SMNVEV come from the germline V gene (reference sequence). Here the CDR3 reads CASSFGGIGAEAFF. The CDR3, as DNA: TGTGCCAGCAGTTTCGGGGGAATAGGAGCTGAAGCTTTCTTT.